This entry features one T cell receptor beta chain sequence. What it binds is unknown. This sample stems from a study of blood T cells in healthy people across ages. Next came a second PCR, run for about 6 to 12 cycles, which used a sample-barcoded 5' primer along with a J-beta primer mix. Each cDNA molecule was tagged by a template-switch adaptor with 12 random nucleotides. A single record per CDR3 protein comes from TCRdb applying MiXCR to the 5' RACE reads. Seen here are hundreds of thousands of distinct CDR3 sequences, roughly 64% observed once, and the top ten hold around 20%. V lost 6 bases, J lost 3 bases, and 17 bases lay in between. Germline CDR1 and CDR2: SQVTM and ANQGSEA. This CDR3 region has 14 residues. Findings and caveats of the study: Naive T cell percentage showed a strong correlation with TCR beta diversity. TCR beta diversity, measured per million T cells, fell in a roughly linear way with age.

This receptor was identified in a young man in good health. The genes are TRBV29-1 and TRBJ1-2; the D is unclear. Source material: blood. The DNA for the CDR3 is TGCAGCGTAATGCGAACCCATGCGGACTATGGCTACACCTTC. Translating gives CSVMRTHADYGYTF.